This TCR beta chain comes out of a study of identifying expanded T cells in peripheral blood. Whole-study findings and limits: Roughly two-week clone count variance significantly increased as total template count grew. Over about two and four weeks, about 16.4 and 19 clones changed, versus approximately 1.2 between replicates.

Details on this clone: Its target is unknown.

Generated by immunoSEQ multiplex PCR, the TCRdb table keeps only in-frame clones and is missing some. The table lists approximately 100,000 clones, roughly 87% of them singletons. The CDR3 extends over 19 amino acids. Germline loops: CDR1 SGHTS, CDR2 YDEGEE. V was pared by 2 bases and J by 0 bases, with 8 bases of the junction left unmatched. Healthy donors had no documented immune events, such as infections, while sampled. The chain uses TRBV5-8 and TRBJ2-5; 15 bases match TRBD2. What was sequenced was blood. This sequence was found in a person aged 18 to 70 in good health. The CDR3 DNA is TGTGCCAGCAGCTTCGGACTAGCGGGGGGGCCGCTCCACCAAGAGACCCAGTACTTC. Translated: CASSFGLAGGPLHQETQYF.